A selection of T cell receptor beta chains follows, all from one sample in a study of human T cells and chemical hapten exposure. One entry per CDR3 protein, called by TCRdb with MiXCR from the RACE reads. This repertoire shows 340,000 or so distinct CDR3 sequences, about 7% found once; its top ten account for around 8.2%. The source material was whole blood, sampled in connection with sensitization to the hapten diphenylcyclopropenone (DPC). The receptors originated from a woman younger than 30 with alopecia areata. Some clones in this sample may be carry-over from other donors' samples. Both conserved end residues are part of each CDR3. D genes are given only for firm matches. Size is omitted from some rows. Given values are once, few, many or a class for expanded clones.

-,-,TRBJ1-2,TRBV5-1,CASSLAGNDYGYTF,TGCGCCAGCAGCTTGGCAGGGAACGACTATGGCTACACCTTC
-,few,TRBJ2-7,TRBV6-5,CASSYSMSRRDGDSYEQYF,TGTGCCAGCAGTTACTCGATGTCTCGTCGGGACGGGGACTCCTACGAGCAGTACTTC
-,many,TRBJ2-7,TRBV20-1,CSAMGVSPYEQYF,TGCAGTGCTATGGGTGTCAGTCCCTACGAGCAGTACTTC
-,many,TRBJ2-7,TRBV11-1,CASSARPGGYAEDEQYF,TGTGCCAGCAGCGCCCGACCGGGGGGCTACGCGGAGGACGAGCAGTACTTC
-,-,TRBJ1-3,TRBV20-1,CSARDPKLGNTIYF,TGCAGTGCTAGAGATCCCAAGTTAGGAAACACCATATATTTT
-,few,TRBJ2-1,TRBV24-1,CATSDKPSKRPQSSYNEQFF,TGTGCCACCAGTGACAAACCCAGCAAAAGACCCCAGAGCTCCTACAATGAGCAGTTCTTC
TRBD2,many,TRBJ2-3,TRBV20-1,CSARDTSGGGDTQYF,TGCAGTGCTAGAGATACTAGCGGGGGTGGAGATACGCAGTATTTT
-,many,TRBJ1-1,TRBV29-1,CSVGVGRGTEAFF,TGCAGCGTTGGAGTAGGGCGGGGCACTGAAGCTTTCTTT
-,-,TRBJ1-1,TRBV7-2,CASSLGFTMGAFF,TGTGCCAGCAGCTTAGGATTCACCATGGGAGCTTTCTTT
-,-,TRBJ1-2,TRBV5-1,CASSLVTGTDGYTF,TGCGCCAGCAGCTTGGTCACAGGGACGGATGGCTACACCTTC
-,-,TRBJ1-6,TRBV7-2,CASSKRLNSPLHF,TGTGCCAGCAGCAAACGACTGAATTCACCCCTCCACTTT
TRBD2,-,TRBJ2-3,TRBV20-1,CSARPLIAGGTLNTQYF,TGCAGTGCTAGACCGCTCATAGCGGGGGGCACCCTAAATACGCAGTATTTT
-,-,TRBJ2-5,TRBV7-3,CASSVNDRIGETQYF,TGTGCCAGCAGCGTTAACGACAGGATCGGGGAGACCCAGTACTTC
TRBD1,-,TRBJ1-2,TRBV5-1,CASSPEGTGAGYTF,TGCGCCAGCAGCCCTGAGGGGACAGGGGCTGGCTACACCTTC
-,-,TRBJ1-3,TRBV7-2,CASSLARDRGNTIYF,TGTGCCAGCAGCTTAGCGCGAGACAGGGGAAACACCATATATTTT
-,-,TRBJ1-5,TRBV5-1,CASSLDPGSNQPQHF,TGCGCCAGCAGCTTGGATCCGGGTAGCAATCAGCCCCAGCATTTT
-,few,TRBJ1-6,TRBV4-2,CASSQGSGRANSPLHF,TGTGCCAGCAGCCAAGGGTCGGGACGGGCTAATTCACCCCTCCACTTT
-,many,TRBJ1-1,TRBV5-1,CASSRGANTEAFF,TGCGCCAGCAGTAGGGGCGCGAACACTGAAGCTTTCTTT
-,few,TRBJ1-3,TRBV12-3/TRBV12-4,CASSLGFSGNTIYF,TGTGCCAGCAGTTTAGGATTCTCTGGAAACACCATATATTTT
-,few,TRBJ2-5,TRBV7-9,CASSLSGTRYQETQYF,TGTGCCAGCAGCTTATCAGGGACCCGGTACCAAGAGACCCAGTACTTC
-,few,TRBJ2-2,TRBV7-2,CASSSTWGGELFF,TGTGCCAGCAGCTCCACTTGGGGCGGGGAGCTGTTTTTT
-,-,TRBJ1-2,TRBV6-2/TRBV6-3,CASINREANYGYTF,TGTGCCAGCATCAACAGGGAGGCTAACTATGGCTACACCTTC
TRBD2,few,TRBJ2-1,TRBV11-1,CACRGGNGNEQFF,TGTGCCTGCCGGGGGGGCAATGGAAATGAGCAGTTCTTC
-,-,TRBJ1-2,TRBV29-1,CSVSRANYGYTF,TGCAGCGTCAGTCGAGCTAACTATGGCTACACCTTC
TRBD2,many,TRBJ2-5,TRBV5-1,CASSFGGAPETQYF,TGCGCCAGCAGCTTCGGGGGGGCCCCGGAGACCCAGTACTTC
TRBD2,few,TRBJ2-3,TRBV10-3,CAIRVGGGTDTQYF,TGTGCCATCAGGGTGGGCGGGGGAACGGATACGCAGTATTTT
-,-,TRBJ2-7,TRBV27,CASSADSDSSYERYF,TGTGCCAGCAGCGCGGACTCGGATAGCTCCTACGAGCGGTACTTC
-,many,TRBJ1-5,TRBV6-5,CASRSYAGDLQPQHF,TGTGCCAGCAGAAGCTACGCCGGGGATTTACAGCCCCAGCATTTT
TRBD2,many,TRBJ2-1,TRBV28,CASSPLRRASGSNNEQFF,TGTGCCAGCAGTCCCCTCAGGAGAGCTAGCGGTTCGAACAATGAGCAGTTCTTC
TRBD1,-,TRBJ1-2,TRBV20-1,CSAREGTGPAGYTF,TGCAGTGCTAGAGAAGGGACAGGGCCTGCCGGCTACACCTTC
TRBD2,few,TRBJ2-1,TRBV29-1,CSVGYGGALNEQFF,TGCAGCGTTGGGTACGGGGGGGCCTTAAATGAGCAGTTCTTC
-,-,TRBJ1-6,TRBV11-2,CASSLWGLRSPLHF,TGTGCCAGCAGCTTATGGGGTCTTAGATCACCCCTCCACTTT
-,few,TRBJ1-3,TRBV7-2,CASSTPGGGGNTIYF,TGTGCCAGCTCAACCCCGGGGGGAGGTGGAAACACCATATATTTT
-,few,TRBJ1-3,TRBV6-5,CASSSVLSGNTIYF,TGTGCCAGCAGTTCGGTTTTGTCTGGAAACACCATATATTTT
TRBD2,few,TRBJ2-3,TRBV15,CATGLAGGPSTDTQYF,TGTGCCACCGGACTAGCGGGGGGGCCGAGCACAGATACGCAGTATTTT
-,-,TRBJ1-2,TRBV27,CASSLTYSYGYTF,TGTGCCAGCAGTTTGACCTATAGCTATGGCTACACCTTC
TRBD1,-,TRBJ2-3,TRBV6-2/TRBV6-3,CASSMRQGATDTQYF,TGTGCCAGCAGCATGAGACAGGGGGCAACAGATACGCAGTATTTT
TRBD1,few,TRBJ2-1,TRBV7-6,CASSQPGQTYNEQFF,TGTGCCAGCAGCCAACCGGGACAGACCTACAATGAGCAGTTCTTC
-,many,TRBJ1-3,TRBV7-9,CASSWFYQQGVAIGNTIYF,TGTGCCAGCAGCTGGTTCTATCAACAGGGCGTCGCAATAGGAAACACCATATATTTT
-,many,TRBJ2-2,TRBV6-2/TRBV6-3,CASSYSARDNTNTGELFF,TGTGCCAGCAGTTACTCCGCCAGGGACAATACGAACACCGGGGAGCTGTTTTTT
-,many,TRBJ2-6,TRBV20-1,CSAQEGFSGANVLTF,TGCAGTGCCCAAGAGGGGTTCTCTGGGGCCAACGTCCTGACTTTC
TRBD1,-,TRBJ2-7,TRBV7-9,CASSPTGNTYEQYF,TGTGCCAGCAGCCCGACAGGGAACACCTACGAGCAGTACTTC
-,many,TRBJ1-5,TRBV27,CASSLSGYQPQHF,TGTGCCAGCAGTTTATCGGGTTATCAGCCCCAGCATTTT
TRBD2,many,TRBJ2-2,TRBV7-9,CASSRAGANTGELFF,TGTGCCAGCAGCCGGGCGGGGGCGAACACCGGGGAGCTGTTTTTT
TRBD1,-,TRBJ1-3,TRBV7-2,CASSLARGLGNTIYF,TGTGCCAGCAGCTTGGCCAGGGGGCTTGGAAACACCATATATTTT
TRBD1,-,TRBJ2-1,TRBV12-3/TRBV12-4,CASRGQGSNEQFF,TGTGCCAGCAGGGGACAGGGGAGCAATGAGCAGTTCTTC
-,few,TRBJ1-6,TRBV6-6,CASTGTHNSPLHF,TGTGCCAGCACTGGCACGCATAATTCACCCCTCCACTTT
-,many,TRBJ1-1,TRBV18,CASSPRTVRETTEAFF,TGTGCCAGCTCACCAAGAACGGTAAGGGAGACCACTGAAGCTTTCTTT
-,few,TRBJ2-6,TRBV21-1,CASSKGPVWASGANVLTF,-
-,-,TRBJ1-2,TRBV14,CASSHSGYTF,TGTGCCAGCAGCCATAGTGGCTACACCTTC
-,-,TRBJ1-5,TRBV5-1,CASSLDPGGRGNQPQHF,TGCGCCAGCAGCTTGGACCCAGGAGGAAGGGGCAATCAGCCCCAGCATTTT
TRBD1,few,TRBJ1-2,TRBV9,CASSRDREVYGYTF,TGTGCCAGCAGCCGGGACAGGGAGGTCTATGGCTACACCTTC